The clone carrying this TCR beta chain was recorded a few times. This sample was included in a study of OX40 agonist ivuxolimab in advanced cancers. This CDR3 region has 12 residues. V dropped 4 bases and J dropped 5 bases, with 8 bases sitting between them. Germline CDR1 SGHNT, CDR2 YYREEE (reference sequence). The method was immunoSEQ multiplex PCR; TCRdb's version includes in-frame clones alone and lacks a portion of them. The data contain around 80,000 clones, 84% of them seen just once; the ten biggest clones take up less than 3%. The gene calls are TRBV5-4 and TRBJ2-3, with D tentatively TRBD1 or TRBD2 (5 bases each). Sequences were derived from CD4+ or CD8+ T cells sorted from blood, sampled in a trial of the OX40 agonist ivuxolimab. The clonotype originates from an adult with an advanced solid tumor such as melanoma, head and neck, liver or kidney cancer. The CDR3 reads CASSRGEDTQYF. The CDR3 coding sequence is TGTGCCAGCAGCCGAGGGGAAGATACGCAGTATTTT.